This TCR beta chain is drawn from a study of a mutant IDH1 vaccine in newly diagnosed glioma. Study-level information: Eight vaccinations went to patients in weeks 1, 3, 5, 7, 11, 15, 19, 23.

Time point of the sample: week 5, during vaccination. Every single dose of the vaccine, 300 ug of mutant IDH1 20-mer peptide, came with topical imiquimod. For this clone: The antigen is unknown.

TCRdb's copy holds only in-frame clones and misses some; the assay was immunoSEQ multiplex PCR. The sample contains about 40,000 clones, 91% of which appear only once. Germline V CDR1 and CDR2: LNHDA, SQIVND (reference sequence). V was clipped by 10 bases and J by 12 bases, with 16 bases between them. The CDR3 has 11 residues. The specimen comprised PBMCs, sampled from a glioma patient whose treatment included an IDH1 peptide vaccine. This chain uses TRBV19 with TRBJ2-1; TRBD1 or TRBD2 may be the D gene (5 bases each). This TCR came from a man aged 45-65 years with glioma. The chain's CDR3 is CATRGGAGQFF. DNA of the CDR3: TGTGCCACCCGTGGGGGAGCTGGGCAGTTCTTC.